The source of this TCR beta chain is a study of T cell changes during pregnancy in multiple sclerosis. The germline V gene encodes CDR1 MDHEN and CDR2 SYDVKM. The CDR3 length is 13 residues. With 10 bases clipped from V and 2 bases from J, the junction kept 8 bases outside the gene matches. The protocol was immunoSEQ multiplex PCR, while the TCRdb copy is restricted to in-frame clones and leaves out a portion. The repertoire holds roughly 59,000 clones, about 93% seen once, with about 1.3% in the top ten. The V call is TRBV28, the J call TRBJ2-7; 7 nucleotides match TRBD1. This material consisted of peripheral blood, taken in the third trimester of pregnancy. This sequence originates from a female donor in good health, enrolled as a control in a pregnancy study. The CDR3 loop reads CAIAGTAAYEQYF. The CDR3 DNA reads TGTGCCATCGCCGGGACAGCCGCCTACGAGCAGTACTTC.